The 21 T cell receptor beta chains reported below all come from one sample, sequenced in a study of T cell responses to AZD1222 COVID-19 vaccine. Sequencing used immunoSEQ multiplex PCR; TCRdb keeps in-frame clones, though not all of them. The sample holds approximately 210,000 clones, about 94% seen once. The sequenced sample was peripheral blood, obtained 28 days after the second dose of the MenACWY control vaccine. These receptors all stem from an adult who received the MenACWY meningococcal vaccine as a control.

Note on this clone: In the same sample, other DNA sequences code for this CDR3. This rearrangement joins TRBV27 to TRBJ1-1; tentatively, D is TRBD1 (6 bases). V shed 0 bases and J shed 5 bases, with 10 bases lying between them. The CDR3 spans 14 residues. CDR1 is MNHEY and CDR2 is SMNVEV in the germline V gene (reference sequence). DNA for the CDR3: TGTGCCAGCAGTTTATCAGGGGGGCGGACTGAAGCTTTCTTT. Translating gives CASSLSGGRTEAFF.

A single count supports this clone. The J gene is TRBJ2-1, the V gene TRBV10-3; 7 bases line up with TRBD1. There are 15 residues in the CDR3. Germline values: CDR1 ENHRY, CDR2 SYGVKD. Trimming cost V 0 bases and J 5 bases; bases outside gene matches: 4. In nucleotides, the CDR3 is TGTGCCATCAGTGAGTCGGGGACAGACCACAATGAGCAGTTCTTC. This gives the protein CAISESGTDHNEQFF.

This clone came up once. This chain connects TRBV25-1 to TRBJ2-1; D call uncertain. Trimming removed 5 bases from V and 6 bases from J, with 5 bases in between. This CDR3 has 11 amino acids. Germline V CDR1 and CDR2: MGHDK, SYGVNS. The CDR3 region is CASSPGNEQFF. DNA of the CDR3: TGTGCCAGCAGTCCTGGCAATGAGCAGTTCTTC.

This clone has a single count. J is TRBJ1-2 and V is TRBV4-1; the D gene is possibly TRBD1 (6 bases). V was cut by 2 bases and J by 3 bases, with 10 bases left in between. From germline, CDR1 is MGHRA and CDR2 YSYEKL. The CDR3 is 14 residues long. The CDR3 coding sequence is TGCGCCAGCAGCCAACCTCCAGGGGACTATGGCTACACCTTC. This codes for CASSQPPGDYGYTF.

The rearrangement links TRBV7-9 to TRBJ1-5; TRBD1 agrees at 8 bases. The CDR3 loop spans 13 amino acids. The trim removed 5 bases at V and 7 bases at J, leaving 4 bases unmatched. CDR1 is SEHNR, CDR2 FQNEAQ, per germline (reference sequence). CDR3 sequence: CASSGQGGQPQHF. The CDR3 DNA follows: TGTGCCAGCAGCGGACAGGGAGGCCAGCCCCAGCATTTT. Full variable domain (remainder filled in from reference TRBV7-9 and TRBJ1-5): DTGVSQNPRHKITKRGQNVTFRCDPISEHNRLYWYRQTLGQGPEFLTYFQNEAQLEKSRLLSDRFSAERPKGSFSTLEIQRTEQGDSAMYLCASSGQGGQPQHFGDGTRLSIL.

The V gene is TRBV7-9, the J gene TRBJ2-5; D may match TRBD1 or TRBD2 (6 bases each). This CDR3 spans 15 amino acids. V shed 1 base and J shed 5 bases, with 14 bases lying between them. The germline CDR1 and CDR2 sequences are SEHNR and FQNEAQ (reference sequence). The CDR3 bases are TGTGCCAGCAGCTTAGGTTTCGGGGGCGGGGAGACCCAGTACTTC. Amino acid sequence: CASSLGFGGGETQYF. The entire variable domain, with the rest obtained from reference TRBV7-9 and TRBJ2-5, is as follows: DTGVSQNPRHKITKRGQNVTFRCDPISEHNRLYWYRQTLGQGPEFLTYFQNEAQLEKSRLLSDRFSAERPKGSFSTLEIQRTEQGDSAMYLCASSLGFGGGETQYFGPGTRLLVL.

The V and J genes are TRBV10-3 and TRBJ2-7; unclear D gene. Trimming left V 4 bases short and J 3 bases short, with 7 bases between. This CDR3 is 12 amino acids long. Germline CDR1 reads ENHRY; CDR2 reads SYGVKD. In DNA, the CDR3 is TGTGCCATCAGTGGCACAGACTACGAGCAGTACTTC. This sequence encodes CAISGTDYEQYF.

The CDR3 spells CASSSTGGNNEQFF. CDR3 bases: TGTGCCAGCAGCTCCACGGGGGGTAACAATGAGCAGTTCTTC. The V gene is TRBV7-9, the J gene TRBJ2-1, with TRBD2 identical over 7 bases. With V trimmed by 4 bases and J by 5 bases, 5 bases remained unmatched. The V gene's germline CDR1 is SEHNR and CDR2 FQNEAQ (reference sequence). This CDR3 region has 14 residues.

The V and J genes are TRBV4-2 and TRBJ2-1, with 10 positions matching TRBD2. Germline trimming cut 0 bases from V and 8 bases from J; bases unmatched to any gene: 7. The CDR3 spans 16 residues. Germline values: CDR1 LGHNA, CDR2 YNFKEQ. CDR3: CASSQESGRAWDEQFF. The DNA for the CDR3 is TGTGCCAGCAGCCAAGAAAGCGGGAGGGCCTGGGATGAGCAGTTCTTC.

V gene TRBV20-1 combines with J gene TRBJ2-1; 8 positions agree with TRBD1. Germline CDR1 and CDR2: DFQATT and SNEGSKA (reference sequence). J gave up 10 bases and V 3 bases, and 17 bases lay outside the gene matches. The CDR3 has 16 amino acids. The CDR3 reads CSASPRKGQGFGEQFF. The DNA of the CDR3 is TGCAGTGCTAGTCCCAGAAAAGGACAGGGTTTCGGCGAGCAGTTCTTC.

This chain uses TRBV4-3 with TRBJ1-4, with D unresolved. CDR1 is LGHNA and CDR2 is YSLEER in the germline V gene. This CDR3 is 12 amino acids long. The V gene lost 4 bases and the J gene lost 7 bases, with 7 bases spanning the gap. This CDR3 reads CASSRGGEKLFF. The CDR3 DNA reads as TGCGCCAGCAGCCGGGGAGGTGAAAAACTGTTTTTT.

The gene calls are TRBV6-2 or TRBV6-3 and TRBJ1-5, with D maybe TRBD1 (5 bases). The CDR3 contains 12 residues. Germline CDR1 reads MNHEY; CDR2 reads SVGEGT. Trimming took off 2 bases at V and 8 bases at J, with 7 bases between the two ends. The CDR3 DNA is TGTGCCAGCAGTTACCAGGGCGAGCCCCAGCATTTT. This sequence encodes CASSYQGEPQHF.

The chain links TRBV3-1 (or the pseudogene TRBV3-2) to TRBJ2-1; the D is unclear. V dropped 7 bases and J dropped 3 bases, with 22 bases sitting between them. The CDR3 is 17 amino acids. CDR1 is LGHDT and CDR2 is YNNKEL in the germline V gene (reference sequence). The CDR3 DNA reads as TGTGCCAGCATGTCTCGGCACCCACCTTCCCTCTACAATGAGCAGTTCTTC. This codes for CASMSRHPPSLYNEQFF.

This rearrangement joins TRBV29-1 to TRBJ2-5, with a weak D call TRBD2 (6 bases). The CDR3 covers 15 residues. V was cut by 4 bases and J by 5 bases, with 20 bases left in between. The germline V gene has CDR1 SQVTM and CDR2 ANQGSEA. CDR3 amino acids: CSVGYRRGRSETQYF. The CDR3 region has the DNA TGCAGCGTTGGCTACAGGAGGGGCCGCTCGGAGACCCAGTACTTC. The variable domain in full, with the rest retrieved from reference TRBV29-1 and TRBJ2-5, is SAVISQKPSRDICQRGTSLTIQCQVDSQVTMMFWYRQQPGQSLTLIATANQGSEATYESGFVIDKFPISRPNLTFSTLTVSNMSPEDSSIYLCSVGYRRGRSETQYFGPGTRLLVL.

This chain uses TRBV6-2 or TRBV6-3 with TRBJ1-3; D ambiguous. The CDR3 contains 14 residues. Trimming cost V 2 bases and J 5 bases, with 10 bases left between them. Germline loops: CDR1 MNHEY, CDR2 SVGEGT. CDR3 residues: CASSYENTRNTIYF. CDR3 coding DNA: TGTGCCAGCAGTTACGAGAACACGCGAAACACCATATATTTT.

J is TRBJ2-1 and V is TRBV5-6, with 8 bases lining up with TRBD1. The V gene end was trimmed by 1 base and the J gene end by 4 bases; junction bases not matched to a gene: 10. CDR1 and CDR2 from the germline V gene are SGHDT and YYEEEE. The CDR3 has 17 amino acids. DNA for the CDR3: TGTGCCAGCAGCTTGCGATTGTGGCAGGGGGCATACAATGAGCAGTTCTTC. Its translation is CASSLRLWQGAYNEQFF.

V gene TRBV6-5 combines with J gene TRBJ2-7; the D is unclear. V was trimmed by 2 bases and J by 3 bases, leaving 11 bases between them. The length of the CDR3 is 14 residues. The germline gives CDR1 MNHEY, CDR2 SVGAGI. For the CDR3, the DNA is TGTGCCAGCAGTTACGACGTGGCCAACTACGAGCAGTACTTC. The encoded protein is CASSYDVANYEQYF.

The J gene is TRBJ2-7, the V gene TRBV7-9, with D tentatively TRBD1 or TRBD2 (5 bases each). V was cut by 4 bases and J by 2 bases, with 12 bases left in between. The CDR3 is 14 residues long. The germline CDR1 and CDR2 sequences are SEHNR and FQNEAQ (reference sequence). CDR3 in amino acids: CASSSRDATYEQYF. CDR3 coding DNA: TGTGCCAGCAGCTCCCGGGACGCGACCTACGAGCAGTACTTC. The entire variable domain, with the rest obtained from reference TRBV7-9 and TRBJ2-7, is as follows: DTGVSQNPRHKITKRGQNVTFRCDPISEHNRLYWYRQTLGQGPEFLTYFQNEAQLEKSRLLSDRFSAERPKGSFSTLEIQRTEQGDSAMYLCASSSRDATYEQYFGPGTRLTVT.

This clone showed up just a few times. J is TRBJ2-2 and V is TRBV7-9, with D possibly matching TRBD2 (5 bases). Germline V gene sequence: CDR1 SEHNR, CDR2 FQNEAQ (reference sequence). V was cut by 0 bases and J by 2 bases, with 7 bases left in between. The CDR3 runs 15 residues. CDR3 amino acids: CASSLASANTGELFF. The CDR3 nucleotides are TGTGCCAGCAGCTTAGCTAGCGCCAACACCGGGGAGCTGTTTTTT.

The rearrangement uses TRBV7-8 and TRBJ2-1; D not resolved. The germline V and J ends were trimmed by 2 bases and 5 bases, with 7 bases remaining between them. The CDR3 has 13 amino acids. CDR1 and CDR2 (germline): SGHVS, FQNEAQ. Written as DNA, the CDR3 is TGTGCCAGCAGCTTACCCTCGGACAATGAGCAGTTCTTC. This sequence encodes CASSLPSDNEQFF.

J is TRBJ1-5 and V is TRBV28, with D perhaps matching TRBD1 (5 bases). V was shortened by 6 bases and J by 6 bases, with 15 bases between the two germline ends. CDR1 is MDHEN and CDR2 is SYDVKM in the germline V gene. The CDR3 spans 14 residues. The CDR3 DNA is TGTGCCAGCAGCGGGGGAGGGGAGGTTCAGCCCCAGCATTTT. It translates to CASSGGGEVQPQHF.